This passage covers 23 T cell receptor beta chains from one sample sequenced in a study of beta chain features in type 1 diabetes. Findings and limits, study-wide: Moderate but significant shortening of TCRB CDR3s was recorded in all four CD4+ subsets from Type 1 diabetes patients.

Since all of the isolated RNA was reverse transcribed, expressed TCRB transcripts were what got sequenced. Repertoires were generated with immunoSEQ multiplex PCR, while TCRdb's copy carries only in-frame clones and drops some. The profile shows some 700,000 clones, around 15% of them singletons. What these receptors recognize is not known. The sequencing sample was made of naive CD4+ T cells from blood. These TCRs come from a man aged 18 to 30 with type 1 diabetes.

This clone has a handful of counts. Here the CDR3 DNA reads TGTGCCTGGAGTGCCAGATGGACTGAAGCTTTCTTT. Residues: CAWSARWTEAFF. The chain combines TRBV30 with TRBJ1-1; D unresolved. Germline CDR1 reads GTSNPN; CDR2 reads SVGIG (reference sequence). V was pared by 1 base and J by 5 bases, with 8 bases between. This CDR3 has 12 amino acids.

This clone appeared a few times. V is TRBV25-1 and J is TRBJ2-1; possibly TRBD1 or TRBD2 for D (6 bases each). Germline loops: CDR1 MGHDK, CDR2 SYGVNS. This CDR3 is built from 16 residues. The V gene lost 4 bases and the J gene lost 8 bases, with 21 bases spanning the gap. This CDR3 is CASSGWGRTDFDEQFF. Here the CDR3 DNA reads TGTGCCAGCAGTGGTTGGGGGAGGACAGACTTCGATGAGCAGTTCTTC.

Written as DNA, the CDR3 is TGTGCCAGCAGCTTTGAAGGCGGGACCTACGAGCAGTACTTC. Its protein is CASSFEGGTYEQYF. The chain carries TRBV7-9 and TRBJ2-7; possible D gene TRBD2, 6 bases. Trimming stripped 3 bases from V and 2 bases from J, with 11 bases between. Germline V gene sequence: CDR1 SEHNR, CDR2 FQNEAQ (reference sequence). The CDR3 extends over 14 amino acids. Together with reference TRBV7-9 and TRBJ2-7, the CDR3 gives the full variable domain: DTGVSQNPRHKITKRGQNVTFRCDPISEHNRLYWYRQTLGQGPEFLTYFQNEAQLEKSRLLSDRFSAERPKGSFSTLEIQRTEQGDSAMYLCASSFEGGTYEQYFGPGTRLTVT.

This clone has more than one count but fewer than ten. The chain combines TRBV29-1 with TRBJ1-2; D remains unclear. The germline CDR1 and CDR2 sequences are SQVTM and ANQGSEA. V was shortened by 2 bases and J by 8 bases, with 15 bases between the two germline ends. The CDR3 length is 13 residues. As DNA, the CDR3 is TGCAGCGTTGAACTGGCTTCCTCGGGAGGCTACACCTTC. This gives the protein CSVELASSGGYTF.

The sample holds a few counts of this clone. This chain uses TRBV30 with TRBJ2-2; D not certain. The CDR3 totals 12 residues. Trimming cost V 0 bases and J 6 bases, with 5 bases left between them. Germline V CDR1 and CDR2: GTSNPN, SVGIG (reference sequence). In DNA, the CDR3 is TGTGCCTGGAGTGTTGCGGCCGGGGAGCTGTTTTTT. It specifies CAWSVAAGELFF.

This clone was seen a handful of times. The chain employs TRBV4-1 and TRBJ2-3; perhaps TRBD2 as D (5 bases). V shed 4 bases and J shed 0 bases, with 14 bases lying between them. This CDR3 is 16 amino acids long. Germline CDR1 is MGHRA and CDR2 is YSYEKL. The CDR3 bases are TGCGCCAGCAGCCGCGGACTGATGTCAAGCACAGATACGCAGTATTTT. Translation: CASSRGLMSSTDTQYF.

V is TRBV2 and J is TRBJ1-5; TRBD1 is a possible D gene (6 bases). Germline V gives CDR1 SNHLY, CDR2 FYNNEI. The germline V and J ends were trimmed by 8 bases and 11 bases, with 13 bases remaining between them. The CDR3 loop spans 11 amino acids. The CDR3, as DNA: TGTGCCAGCGCAGGGGAGAGGACCCAGCATTTT. Translating gives CASAGERTQHF.

The chain carries TRBV5-1 and TRBJ2-5, with 7 positions matching TRBD1. There are 15 residues in the CDR3. CDR1 is SGHRS, CDR2 YFSETQ, per germline. After removal of 3 bases from V and 0 bases from J, the junction contained 5 bases not matched to a gene. The CDR3, as DNA: TGCGCCAGCAGCTCTGGACAGGCGTACCAAGAGACCCAGTACTTC. Protein product: CASSSGQAYQETQYF.

This clone was observed a few times. The chain joins TRBV7-2 to TRBJ1-1, with 7 bases aligning to TRBD1. This CDR3 has 16 residues. Germline loops: CDR1 SGHTA, CDR2 FQGNSA. Unmatched junction bases numbered 6, after V lost 1 base and J lost 1 base. The CDR3: CASSLVGTEPNTEAFF. The CDR3 region has the DNA TGTGCCAGCAGCTTAGTAGGGACAGAACCGAACACTGAAGCTTTCTTT.

This clone was observed a handful of times. The V call is TRBV10-3, the J call TRBJ2-2; 14 nucleotides agree with TRBD2. The CDR3 length is 18 residues. Germline-derived CDR1 and CDR2 are ENHRY and SYGVKD. The ends lost 6 bases at V and 5 bases at J; junction bases unmatched: 11. As DNA, the CDR3 is TGTGCCATCAGCACCGGGACTAGCGGGGGTGCTTGGACCGGGGAGCTGTTTTTT. Amino acids: CAISTGTSGGAWTGELFF.

CDR3 protein: CASSKTSGVTTDTQYF. DNA for the CDR3: TGTGCCAGCAGTAAAACTAGCGGGGTAACCACAGATACGCAGTATTTT. The chain employs TRBV9 and TRBJ2-3; 10 bases are a match to TRBD2. The length of the CDR3 is 16 residues. Germline assignment: CDR1 SGDLS and CDR2 YYNGEE. Losses at the gene ends were 5 bases for V and 2 bases for J; bases not matched to a gene: 8.

This chain links TRBV11-2 with TRBJ2-3, with D possibly being TRBD1 (5 bases). Germline lookup yields CDR1 SGHAT and CDR2 FQNNGV. The CDR3 has 15 residues. V was cut by 2 bases and J by 3 bases, with 12 bases left in between. DNA for the CDR3: TGTGCCAGCAGCTTACAGGGTTTGGGGACAGATACGCAGTATTTT. Translating it yields CASSLQGLGTDTQYF.

In this sample, this clone turned up a few times. The chain links TRBV30 to TRBJ1-2; 9 bases are a match to TRBD1. The V and J ends lost 5 bases and 8 bases, in that order; junction bases with no gene match: 3. Per germline, CDR1 GTSNPN and CDR2 SVGIG (reference sequence). This CDR3 is built from 11 residues. CDR3 amino acids: CAWRTGVGYTF. The CDR3 bases are TGTGCCTGGCGGACAGGGGTCGGCTACACCTTC.

This clone came up a few times. The V and J genes are TRBV23-1 and TRBJ2-7; 7 nucleotides agree with TRBD1. TRBV23-1 is an ORF, and what it does is uncertain. CDR3 length: 16 amino acids. The V gene end was trimmed by 8 bases and the J gene end by 3 bases; junction bases not matched to a gene: 16. The chain's CDR3 is CASSSRLGQWGYEQYF. The CDR3 DNA follows: TGCGCCAGCTCCAGTAGACTGGGACAGTGGGGCTACGAGCAGTACTTC.

This clone has more than one count but fewer than ten. The rearrangement joins TRBV4-2 to TRBJ2-3; D possibly corresponds to TRBD2 (5 bases). The germline V gene has CDR1 LGHNA and CDR2 YNFKEQ. This CDR3 has 16 amino acids. Trimming stripped 1 base from V and 0 bases from J, with 11 bases between. The CDR3 sequence: CASSQGPRASTDTQYF. CDR3 in DNA: TGTGCCAGCAGCCAAGGGCCGCGGGCTAGCACAGATACGCAGTATTTT.

The chain uses TRBV15 and TRBJ2-7, with D perhaps matching TRBD1 (6 bases). With 0 bases removed from V and 7 bases from J, the gap between germline ends came to 10 bases. The CDR3 loop spans 13 amino acids. The germline V gene encodes CDR1 LNHNV and CDR2 YYDKDF (reference sequence). Here the CDR3 DNA reads TGTGCCACCAGCAGAGATCCCCAGGGGGAGCAGTACTTC. The encoded protein is CATSRDPQGEQYF. Based on the CDR3 plus reference TRBV15 and TRBJ2-7, the full variable domain is DAMVIQNPRYQVTQFGKPVTLSCSQTLNHNVMYWYQQKSSQAPKLLFHYYDKDFNNEADTPDNFQSRRPNTSFCFLDIRSPGLGDTAMYLCATSRDPQGEQYFGPGTRLTVT.

The sample holds a few counts of this clone. This chain joins TRBV11-3 and TRBJ1-1; D gene unclear. V dropped 0 bases and J dropped 3 bases, with 5 bases sitting between them. Germline lookup yields CDR1 SGHNT and CDR2 YENEEA. The CDR3 loop spans 13 amino acids. The CDR3: CASSLEADTEAFF. CDR3 in DNA: TGTGCCAGCAGCTTAGAGGCCGACACTGAAGCTTTCTTT. Using reference TRBV11-3 and TRBJ1-1 for the parts outside the CDR3, the full variable domain is EAGVVQSPRYKIIEKKQPVAFWCNPISGHNTLYWYLQNLGQGPELLIRYENEEAVDDSQLPKDRFSAERLKGVDSTLKIQPAELGDSAVYLCASSLEADTEAFFGQGTRLTVV.

The rearrangement links TRBV2 to TRBJ2-7; D is unresolved. The CDR3 has 14 amino acids. Per the germline V gene, CDR1 is SNHLY and CDR2 is FYNNEI. With 5 bases removed from V and 2 bases from J, the gap between germline ends came to 13 bases. The CDR3 loop reads CASSYSQLTYEQYF. CDR3 nucleotide sequence: TGTGCCAGCAGTTACAGCCAACTGACCTACGAGCAGTACTTC.

This clone was counted between two and nine times. The V gene is TRBV10-3, the J gene TRBJ1-4, with D hard to call. V lost 5 bases, J lost 7 bases, and 14 bases lay in between. CDR3 length equals 14 residues. Germline V gene lookup returns CDR1 ENHRY and CDR2 SYGVKD. The CDR3 DNA follows: TGTGCCATCAGTTCACCGCCGGAGTCTGAAAAACTGTTTTTT. Translating it yields CAISSPPESEKLFF.

The chain couples TRBV5-4 to TRBJ2-3, with D perhaps TRBD1 or TRBD2 (5 bases each). Germline V gene sequence: CDR1 SGHNT, CDR2 YYREEE (reference sequence). The V and J ends lost 0 bases and 2 bases respectively, with 10 bases between them. CDR3 size: 15 residues. The CDR3 sequence: CASSLDPGPTDTQYF. CDR3 DNA sequence: TGTGCCAGCAGCTTGGATCCGGGGCCCACAGATACGCAGTATTTT.

The rearrangement uses TRBV11-2 and TRBJ1-1; TRBD1 might be the D (6 bases). CDR1 SGHAT and CDR2 FQNNGV come from the germline V gene. With 1 base removed from V and 2 bases from J, the gap between germline ends came to 8 bases. This CDR3 region has 14 residues. In DNA, the CDR3 is TGTGCCAGCAGCTTAGCAGGGGTCAACACTGAAGCTTTCTTT. This gives the protein CASSLAGVNTEAFF.

The chain uses TRBV30 and TRBJ2-3, with 10 nucleotides matching TRBD1. The V gene's germline CDR1 is GTSNPN and CDR2 SVGIG (reference sequence). Unmatched junction bases numbered 5, after V lost 1 base and J lost 4 bases. CDR3 length equals 15 residues. This CDR3 reads CAWSASTGGADTQYF. CDR3 in DNA: TGTGCCTGGAGTGCCTCGACAGGGGGCGCAGATACGCAGTATTTT. Drawing the rest from reference TRBV30 and TRBJ2-3, the complete variable domain is SQTIHQWPATLVQPVGSPLSLECTVEGTSNPNLYWYRQAAGRGLQLLFYSVGIGQISSEVPQNLSASRPQDRQFILSSKKLLLSDSGFYLCAWSASTGGADTQYFGPGTRLTVL.

The sample holds a few counts of this clone. The genes are TRBV6-6 and TRBJ1-5; D gene unclear. Trimming shortened V by 8 bases and J by 1 base, and 9 bases separated the two germline ends. Germline V gene sequence: CDR1 MNHNY, CDR2 SVGAGI (reference sequence). The CDR3 is made up of 13 amino acids. DNA for the CDR3: TGTGCCAGCCGCCCCCCAAGCAATCAGCCCCAGCATTTT. Protein product: CASRPPSNQPQHF.